This T cell receptor (beta chain) came from a study of beta chain features in type 1 diabetes (dated by TCRdb to the late 2010s). General notes on the study: Patients and healthy donors did not differ in mean age, gender distribution, total cell number or subset yield. The study compared the TCRB repertoires of sorted circulating CD4+ T cell subsets in recently diagnosed type 1 diabetes patients with those in matched healthy donors. A total of roughly 100 million sorted cells were examined across all samples, and the number of cells per subset was strongly correlated with RNA yield. Regulatory and stem cell-like memory subsets were isolated from only 8 patients and 8 healthy donors, whereas naive and central memory subsets came from all 28 donors. Overall study outcomes, separate from this receptor: The naive, central memory and regulatory TCRB repertoires appeared to resemble one another more closely among patients than among healthy donors. Because cDNA rather than genomic DNA was sequenced, highly expressing activated cells could have been over-represented, although no difference in activation and CD3 levels was found between groups. Shorter templates might have been favored by PCR, but patient and control samples were amplified and corrected together, so both groups would have been affected equally by any skew. Fewer insertions and more nucleotide deletions at VDJ recombination sites were observed in patients with type 1 diabetes, implying thymic rearrangement abnormalities. Because the HLA sub-analyses included only small numbers of individuals, any influence of HLA type on TCRB rearrangement was left unresolved. A moderate but significant shortening of TCRB CDR3 length was observed in type 1 diabetes patients in all four CD4+ subsets.

The entire amount of isolated RNA was reverse transcribed using the High Capacity cDNA Reverse Transcription Kit, so the sequenced TCRB transcripts were expressed ones. For stem cell-like memory T cell samples, survey-depth immunoSEQ sequencing was used, averaging about 1 million total reads per sample. Sorted cells were lysed in RLT buffer and RNA was extracted with DNase-treated RNeasy Micro or Mini kits, depending on cell number. Each cell subset was processed separately to prevent cross-contamination, with patient and healthy donor samples processed together. TCRB sequences were amplified from cDNA with the immunoSEQ multiplex PCR, producing 87-bp fragments spanning the CDR3 region. The amplicons were sequenced using the Illumina HiSeq platform. On the authors' methods: PCR bias was computationally corrected using synthetic template baselines, reads within Hamming distance 2 were collapsed, and singletons that could not be merged were discarded. By aligning reads against IMGT, V, D and J genes, CDR3 length, and insertions or deletions at six rearrangement sites were assigned. Within each subset, clonotype counts were normalized to sorted cell number, after which true diversity and Gini coefficients were computed with the tcR R package. The overlap coefficient, calculated on TCRB nucleotide sequences, was used to quantify repertoire sharing. TCRdb retrieved this table from immuneACCESS and kept in-frame rearrangements only. Not all clones are present; in checked studies, unresolved V genes account for under half, and no reason is known for the remainder. The V and J calls and clone size are taken from that table; D and trimming were inferred from the DNA. Across this sample there are 50,000 to 55,000 clones, with around 60% seen only once. The ten biggest clones cover approximately 0.3% of the sample.

With regard to this clone: It lacks a known antigen. The input lacks base qualities; no much larger clone sits a single base away.

From each donor, a single peripheral blood sample of about 116 mL on average was drawn into heparinised tubes. Using a panel that included CD45RO, CCR7, CD25, CD127, CD95 and CD27, naive, central memory, regulatory and stem cell-like memory CD4+ T cells were sorted on a BD FACSAria II. Purity was above 95% for every sorted population. PBMCs were isolated right away by Lymphoprep density gradient centrifugation and were stained directly, without culture. So that batch effects would be minimized, each experiment stained and sorted samples in pairs, pairing one healthy donor with one patient. The sample consisted of stem cell memory CD4+ T cells from blood. The sample's cell subset or site label is to be understood as: stem cell-like memory CD4+ T cells. The TCR was taken from a woman aged 25 to 39 with type 1 diabetes.

DNA sequence: TGTGCCAGCCGACCTAGATCCTACAATGAGCAGTTCTTC. Its product reads: CASRPRSYNEQFF. In this chain, TRBV13 is recombined with TRBJ2-1, with no D gene named confidently. CDR1 is given as PRHDT and CDR2 as FYEKMQ, both from the germline V gene (reference sequence). From cysteine to phenylalanine, the CDR3 is 13 amino acids long. Just CDR3 DNA is preserved here, 39 bases in frame from base 1. V was cut back by 8 bases and J by 1 base, leaving a gap of 9 bases between them.